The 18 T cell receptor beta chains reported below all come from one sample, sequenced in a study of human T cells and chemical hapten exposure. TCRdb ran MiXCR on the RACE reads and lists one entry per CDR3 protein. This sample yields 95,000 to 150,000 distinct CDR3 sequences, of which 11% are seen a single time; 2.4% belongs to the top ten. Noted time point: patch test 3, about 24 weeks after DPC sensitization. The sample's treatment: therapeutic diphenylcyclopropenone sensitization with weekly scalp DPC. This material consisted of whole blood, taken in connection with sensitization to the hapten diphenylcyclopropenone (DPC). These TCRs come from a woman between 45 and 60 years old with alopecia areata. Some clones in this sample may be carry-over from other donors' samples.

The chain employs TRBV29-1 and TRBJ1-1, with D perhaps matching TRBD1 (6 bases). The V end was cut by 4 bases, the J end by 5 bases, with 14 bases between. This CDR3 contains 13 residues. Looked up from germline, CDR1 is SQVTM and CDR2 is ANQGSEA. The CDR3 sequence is CSVAGVGWTEAFF. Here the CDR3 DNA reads TGCAGCGTTGCAGGGGTGGGGTGGACTGAAGCTTTCTTT.

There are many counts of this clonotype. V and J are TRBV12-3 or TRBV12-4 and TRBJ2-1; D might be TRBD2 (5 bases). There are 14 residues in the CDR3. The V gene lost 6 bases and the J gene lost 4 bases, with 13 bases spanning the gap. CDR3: CASRPIGEYNEQFF. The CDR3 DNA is TGTGCCAGCAGGCCAATTGGGGAGTACAATGAGCAGTTCTTC.

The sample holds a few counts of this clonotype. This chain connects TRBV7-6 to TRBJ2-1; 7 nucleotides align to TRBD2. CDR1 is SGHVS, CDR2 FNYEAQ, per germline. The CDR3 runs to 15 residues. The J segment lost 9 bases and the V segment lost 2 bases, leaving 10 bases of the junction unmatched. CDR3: CASSLSAGFLGEQFF. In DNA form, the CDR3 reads TGTGCCAGCAGCTTATCAGCGGGGTTTCTCGGTGAGCAGTTCTTC. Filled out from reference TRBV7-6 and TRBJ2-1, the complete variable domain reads GAGVSQSPRYKVTKRGQDVALRCDPISGHVSLYWYRQALGQGPEFLTYFNYEAQQDKSGLPNDRFSAERPEGSISTLTIQRTEQRDSAMYRCASSLSAGFLGEQFFGPGTRLTVL.

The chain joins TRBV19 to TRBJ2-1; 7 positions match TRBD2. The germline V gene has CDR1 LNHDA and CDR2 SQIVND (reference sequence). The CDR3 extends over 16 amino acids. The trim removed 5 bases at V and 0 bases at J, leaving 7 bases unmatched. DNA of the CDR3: TGTGCCAGTAGTCCCATGGGCGGGAGCTCCTACAATGAGCAGTTCTTC. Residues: CASSPMGGSSYNEQFF.

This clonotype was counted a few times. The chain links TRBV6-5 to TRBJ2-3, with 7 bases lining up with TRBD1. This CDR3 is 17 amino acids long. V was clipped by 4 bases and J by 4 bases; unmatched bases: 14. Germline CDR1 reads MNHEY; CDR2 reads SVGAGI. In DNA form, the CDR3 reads TGTGCCAGCAGTTCCTCACAGGGGCCCTACGGGGCAGATACGCAGTATTTT. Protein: CASSSSQGPYGADTQYF.

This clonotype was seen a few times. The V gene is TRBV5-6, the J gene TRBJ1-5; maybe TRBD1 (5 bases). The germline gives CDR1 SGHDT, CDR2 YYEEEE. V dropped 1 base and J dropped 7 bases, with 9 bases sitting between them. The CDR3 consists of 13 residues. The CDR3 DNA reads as TGTGCCAGCAGCTTGTTGGGGGGGCAGCCCCAGCATTTT. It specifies CASSLLGGQPQHF. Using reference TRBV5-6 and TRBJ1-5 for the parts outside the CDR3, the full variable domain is DAGVTQSPTHLIKTRGQQVTLRCSPKSGHDTVSWYQQALGQGPQFIFQYYEEEERQRGNFPDRFSGHQFPNYSSELNVNALLLGDSALYLCASSLLGGQPQHFGDGTRLSIL.

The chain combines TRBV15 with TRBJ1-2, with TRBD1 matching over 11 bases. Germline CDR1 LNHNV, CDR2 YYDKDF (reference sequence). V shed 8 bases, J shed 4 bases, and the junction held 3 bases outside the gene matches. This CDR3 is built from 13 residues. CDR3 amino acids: CATRDRGSYGYTF. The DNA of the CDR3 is TGTGCCACCCGGGACAGGGGGAGCTATGGCTACACCTTC.

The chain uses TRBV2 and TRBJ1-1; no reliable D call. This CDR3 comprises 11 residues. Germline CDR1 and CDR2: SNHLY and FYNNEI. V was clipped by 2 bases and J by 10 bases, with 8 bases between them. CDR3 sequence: CASSEFIGAFF. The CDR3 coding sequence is TGTGCCAGCAGTGAATTTATCGGAGCTTTCTTT.

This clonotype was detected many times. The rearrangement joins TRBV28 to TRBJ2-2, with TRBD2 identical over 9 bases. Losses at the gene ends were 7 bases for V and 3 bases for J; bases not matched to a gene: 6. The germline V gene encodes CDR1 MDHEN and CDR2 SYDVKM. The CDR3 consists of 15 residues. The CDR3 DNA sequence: TGTGCCAGCATCTCCGGGACTAGCTACACCGGGGAGCTGTTTTTT. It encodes CASISGTSYTGELFF.

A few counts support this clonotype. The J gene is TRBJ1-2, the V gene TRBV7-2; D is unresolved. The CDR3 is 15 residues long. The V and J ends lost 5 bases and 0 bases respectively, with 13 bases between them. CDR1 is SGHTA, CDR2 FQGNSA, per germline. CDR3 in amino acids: CASSPQVHSNYGYTF. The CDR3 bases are TGTGCCAGCAGCCCCCAAGTGCATTCTAACTATGGCTACACCTTC.

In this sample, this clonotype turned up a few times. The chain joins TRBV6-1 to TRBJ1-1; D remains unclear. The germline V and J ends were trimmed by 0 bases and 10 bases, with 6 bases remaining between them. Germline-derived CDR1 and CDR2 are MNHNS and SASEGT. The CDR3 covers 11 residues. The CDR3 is CASSEARGAFF. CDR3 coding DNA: TGTGCCAGCAGTGAAGCCCGCGGAGCTTTCTTT.

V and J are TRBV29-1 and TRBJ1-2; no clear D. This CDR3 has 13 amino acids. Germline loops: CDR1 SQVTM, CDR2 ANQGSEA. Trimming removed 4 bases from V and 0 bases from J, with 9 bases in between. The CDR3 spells CSVVVGANYGYTF. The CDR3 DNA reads TGCAGCGTTGTTGTCGGAGCTAACTATGGCTACACCTTC.

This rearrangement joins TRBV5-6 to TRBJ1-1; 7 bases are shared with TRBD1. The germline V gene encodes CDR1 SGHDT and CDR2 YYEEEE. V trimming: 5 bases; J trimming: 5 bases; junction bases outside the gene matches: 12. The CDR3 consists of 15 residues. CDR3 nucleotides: TGTGCCAGCAGGGCATCTCCAGGGGGTTGGACTGAAGCTTTCTTT. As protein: CASRASPGGWTEAFF.

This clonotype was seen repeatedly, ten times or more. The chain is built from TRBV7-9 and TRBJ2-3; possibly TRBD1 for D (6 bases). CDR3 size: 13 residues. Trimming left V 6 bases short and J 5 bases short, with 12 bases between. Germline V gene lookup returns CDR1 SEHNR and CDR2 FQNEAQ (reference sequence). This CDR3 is CASSQTGRDTQYF. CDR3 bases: TGTGCCAGCAGTCAAACAGGGAGAGATACGCAGTATTTT.

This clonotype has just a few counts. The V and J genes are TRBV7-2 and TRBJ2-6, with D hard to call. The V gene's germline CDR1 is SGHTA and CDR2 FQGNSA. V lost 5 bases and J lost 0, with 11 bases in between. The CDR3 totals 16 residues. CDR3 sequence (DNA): TGTGCCAGCAGCGCCTCGCGCGGCTCTGGGGCCAACGTCCTGACTTTC. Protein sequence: CASSASRGSGANVLTF. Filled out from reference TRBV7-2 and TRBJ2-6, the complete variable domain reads GAGVSQSPSNKVTEKGKDVELRCDPISGHTALYWYRQSLGQGLEFLIYFQGNSAPDKSGLPSDRFSAERTGGSVSTLTIQRTQQEDSAVYLCASSASRGSGANVLTFGAGSRLTVL.

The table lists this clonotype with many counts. The CDR3 DNA reads as TGTGCCACCAGTCAGGGTTATAGCAATCAGCCCCAGCATTTT. As protein: CATSQGYSNQPQHF. The genes are TRBV24-1 and TRBJ1-5, with a weak D call TRBD1 (5 bases). V lost 6 bases and J lost 0, with 8 bases in between. This CDR3 spans 14 amino acids. Germline V lookup: CDR1 KGHDR, CDR2 SFDVKD.

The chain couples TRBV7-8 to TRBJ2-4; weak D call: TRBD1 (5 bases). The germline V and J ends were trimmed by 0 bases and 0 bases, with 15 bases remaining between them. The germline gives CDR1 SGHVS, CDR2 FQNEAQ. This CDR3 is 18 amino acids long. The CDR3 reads CASSLAGPLVLAKNIQYF. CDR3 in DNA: TGTGCCAGCAGCTTAGCGGGGCCCCTAGTCTTAGCCAAAAACATTCAGTACTTC.

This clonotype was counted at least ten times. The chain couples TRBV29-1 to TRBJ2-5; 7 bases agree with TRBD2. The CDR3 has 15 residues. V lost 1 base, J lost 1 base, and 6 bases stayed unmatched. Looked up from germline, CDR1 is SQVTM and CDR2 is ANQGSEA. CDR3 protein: CSVEGGTTIQETQYF. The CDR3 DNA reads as TGCAGCGTTGAAGGAGGGACTACCATCCAAGAGACCCAGTACTTC.